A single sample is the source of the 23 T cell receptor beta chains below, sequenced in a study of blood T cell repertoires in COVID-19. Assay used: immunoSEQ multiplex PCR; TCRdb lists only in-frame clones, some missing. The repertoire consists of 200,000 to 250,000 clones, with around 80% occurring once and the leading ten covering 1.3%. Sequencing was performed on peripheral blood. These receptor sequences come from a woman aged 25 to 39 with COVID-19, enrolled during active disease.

CDR3 loop: CAWRGMGTSATNEKLFF. The CDR3 region has the DNA TGTGCCTGGAGGGGAATGGGGACAAGTGCAACTAATGAAAAACTGTTTTTT. The V and J genes are TRBV30 and TRBJ1-4, with D possibly being TRBD1 (6 bases). From germline, CDR1 is GTSNPN and CDR2 SVGIG (reference sequence). This CDR3 is 17 amino acids long. Between the trimmed V and J ends, which lost 3 bases and 0 bases, there was a span of 17 bases.

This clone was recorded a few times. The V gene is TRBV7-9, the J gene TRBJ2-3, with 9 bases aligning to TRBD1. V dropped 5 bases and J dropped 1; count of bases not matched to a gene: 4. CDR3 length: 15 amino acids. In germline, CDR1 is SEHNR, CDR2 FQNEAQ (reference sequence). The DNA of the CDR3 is TGTGCCAGCAGCACTACAGGGGGCGGCACAGATACGCAGTATTTT. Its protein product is CASSTTGGGTDTQYF.

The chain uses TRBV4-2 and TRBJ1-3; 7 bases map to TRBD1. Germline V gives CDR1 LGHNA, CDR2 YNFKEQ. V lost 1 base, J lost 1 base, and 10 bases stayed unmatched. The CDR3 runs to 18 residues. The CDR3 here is CASSQVSGGPGSGNTIYF. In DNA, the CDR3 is TGTGCCAGCAGCCAAGTGTCAGGGGGGCCTGGGTCTGGAAACACCATATATTTT.

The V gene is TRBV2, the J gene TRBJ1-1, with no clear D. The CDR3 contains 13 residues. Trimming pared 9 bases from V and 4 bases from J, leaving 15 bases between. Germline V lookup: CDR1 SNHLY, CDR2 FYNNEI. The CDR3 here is CASTVQSLTEAFF. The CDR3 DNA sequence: TGTGCCAGTACAGTGCAGTCCCTCACTGAAGCTTTCTTT. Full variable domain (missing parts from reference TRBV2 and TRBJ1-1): EPEVTQTPSHQVTQMGQEVILRCVPISNHLYFYWYRQILGQKVEFLVSFYNNEISEKSEIFDDQFSVERPDGSNFTLKIRSTKLEDSAMYFCASTVQSLTEAFFGQGTRLTVV.

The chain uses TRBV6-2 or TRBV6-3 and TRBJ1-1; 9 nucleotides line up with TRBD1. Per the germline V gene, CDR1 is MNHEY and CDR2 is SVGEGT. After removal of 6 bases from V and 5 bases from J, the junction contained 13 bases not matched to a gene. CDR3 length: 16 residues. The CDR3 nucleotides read TGTGCCAGCAGCCATTACAGGGGGCTAGGGGATACTGAAGCTTTCTTT. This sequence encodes CASSHYRGLGDTEAFF.

The CDR3 bases are TGTGCCAGCAGCCAACAGGGGGGTGGCTACACCTTC. Its protein is CASSQQGGGYTF. This sequence joins TRBV3-1 (or the pseudogene TRBV3-2) and TRBJ1-2; 7 nucleotides line up with TRBD1. The CDR3 has 12 amino acids. The junction had 1 base not matched to a gene; V was cut back by 2 bases and J by 7 bases. CDR1 is LGHDT and CDR2 is YNNKEL in the germline V gene (reference sequence).

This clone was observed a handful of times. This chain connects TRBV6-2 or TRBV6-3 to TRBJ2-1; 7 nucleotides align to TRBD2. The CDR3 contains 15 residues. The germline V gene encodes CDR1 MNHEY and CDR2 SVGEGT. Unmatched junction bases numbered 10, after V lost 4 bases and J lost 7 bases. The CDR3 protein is CASSFLAVSGNEQFF. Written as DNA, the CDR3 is TGTGCCAGCAGTTTTCTAGCGGTTTCTGGGAATGAGCAGTTCTTC.

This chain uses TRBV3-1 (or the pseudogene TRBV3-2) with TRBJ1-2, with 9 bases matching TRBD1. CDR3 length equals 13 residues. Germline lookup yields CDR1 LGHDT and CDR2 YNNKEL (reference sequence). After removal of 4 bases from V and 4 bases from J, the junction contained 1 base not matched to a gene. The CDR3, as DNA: TGTGCCAGCAGCCGACAGGGGGGCTATGGCTACACCTTC. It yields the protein CASSRQGGYGYTF.

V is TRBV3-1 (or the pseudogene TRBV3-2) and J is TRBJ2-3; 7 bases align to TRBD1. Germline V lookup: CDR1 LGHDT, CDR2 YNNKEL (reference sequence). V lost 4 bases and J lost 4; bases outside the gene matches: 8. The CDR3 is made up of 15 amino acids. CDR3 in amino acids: CASSLRRGLSDTQYF. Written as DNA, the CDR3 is TGTGCCAGCAGCCTCCGTAGGGGGCTATCAGATACGCAGTATTTT.

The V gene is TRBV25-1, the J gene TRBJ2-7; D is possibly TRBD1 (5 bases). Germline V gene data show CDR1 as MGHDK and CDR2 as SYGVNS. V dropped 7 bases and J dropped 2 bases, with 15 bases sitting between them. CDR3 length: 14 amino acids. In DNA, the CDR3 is TGTGCCAGCACAAGTACGACAGTCCCCTACGAGCAGTACTTC. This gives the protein CASTSTTVPYEQYF.

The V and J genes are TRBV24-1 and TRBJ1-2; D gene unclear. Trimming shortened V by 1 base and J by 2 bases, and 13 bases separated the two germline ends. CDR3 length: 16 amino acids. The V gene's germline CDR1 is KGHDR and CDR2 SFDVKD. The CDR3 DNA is TGTGCCACCAGTGATTTCACGCCGGTTAAAAACTATGGCTACACCTTC. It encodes CATSDFTPVKNYGYTF.

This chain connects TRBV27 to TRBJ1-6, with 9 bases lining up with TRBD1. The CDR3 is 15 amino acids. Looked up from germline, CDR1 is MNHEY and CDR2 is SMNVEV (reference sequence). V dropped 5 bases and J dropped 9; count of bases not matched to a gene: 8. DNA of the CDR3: TGTGCCAGCAGTATTGGTGACAGGGGGGGTTCACCCCTCCACTTT. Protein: CASSIGDRGGSPLHF.

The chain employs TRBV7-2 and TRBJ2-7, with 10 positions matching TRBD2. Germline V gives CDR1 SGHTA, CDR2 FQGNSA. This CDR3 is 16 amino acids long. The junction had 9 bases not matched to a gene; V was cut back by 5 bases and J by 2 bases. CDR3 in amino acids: CASSPGPSGGTYEQYF. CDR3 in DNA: TGTGCCAGCAGCCCGGGCCCTAGCGGGGGAACCTACGAGCAGTACTTC. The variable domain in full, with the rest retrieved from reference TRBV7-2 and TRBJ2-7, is GAGVSQSPSNKVTEKGKDVELRCDPISGHTALYWYRQSLGQGLEFLIYFQGNSAPDKSGLPSDRFSAERTGGSVSTLTIQRTQQEDSAVYLCASSPGPSGGTYEQYFGPGTRLTVT.

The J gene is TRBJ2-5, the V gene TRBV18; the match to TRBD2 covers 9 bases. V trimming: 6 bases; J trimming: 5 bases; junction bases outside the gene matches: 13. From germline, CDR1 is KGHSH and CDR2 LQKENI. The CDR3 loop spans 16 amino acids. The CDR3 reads CASSPQAGGSGETQYF. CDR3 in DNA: TGTGCCAGCTCGCCCCAGGCGGGAGGGTCAGGGGAGACCCAGTACTTC.

The CDR3 reads CASSPRTGVEKLFF. The CDR3 nucleotides are TGTGCCAGCAGTCCCCGGACAGGGGTGGAAAAACTGTTTTTT. The chain links TRBV27 to TRBJ1-4; 9 bases match TRBD1. The V segment lost 5 bases and the J segment 8 bases; nucleotides outside the gene matches: 6. Germline V gene data show CDR1 as MNHEY and CDR2 as SMNVEV (reference sequence). The CDR3 has 14 residues.

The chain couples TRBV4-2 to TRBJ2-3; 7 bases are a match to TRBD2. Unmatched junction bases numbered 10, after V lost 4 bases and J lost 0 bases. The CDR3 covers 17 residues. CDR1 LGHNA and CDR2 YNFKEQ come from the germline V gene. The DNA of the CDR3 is TGTGCCAGCAGCCTCGTAGGGGAGGGAGATAGCACAGATACGCAGTATTTT. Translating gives CASSLVGEGDSTDTQYF.

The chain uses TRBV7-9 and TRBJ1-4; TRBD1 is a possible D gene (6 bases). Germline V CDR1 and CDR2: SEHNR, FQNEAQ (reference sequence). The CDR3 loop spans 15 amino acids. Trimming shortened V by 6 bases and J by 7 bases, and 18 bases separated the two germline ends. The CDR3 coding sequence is TGTGCCAGCAGGCTAATACAGGGAGATGGTGAAAAACTGTTTTTT. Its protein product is CASRLIQGDGEKLFF.

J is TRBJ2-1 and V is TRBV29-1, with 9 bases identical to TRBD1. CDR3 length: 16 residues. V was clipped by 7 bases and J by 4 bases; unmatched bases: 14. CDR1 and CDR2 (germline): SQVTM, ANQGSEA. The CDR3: CSARAPAGQGYNEQFF. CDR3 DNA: TGCAGCGCCAGGGCCCCCGCAGGACAGGGGTACAATGAGCAGTTCTTC.

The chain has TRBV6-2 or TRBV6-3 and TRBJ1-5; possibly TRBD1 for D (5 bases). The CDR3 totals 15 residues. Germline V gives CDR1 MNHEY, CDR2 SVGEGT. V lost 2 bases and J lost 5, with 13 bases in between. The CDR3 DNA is TGTGCCAGCAGTTACGGCACAGGCCGGGATCAGCCCCAGCATTTT. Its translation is CASSYGTGRDQPQHF.

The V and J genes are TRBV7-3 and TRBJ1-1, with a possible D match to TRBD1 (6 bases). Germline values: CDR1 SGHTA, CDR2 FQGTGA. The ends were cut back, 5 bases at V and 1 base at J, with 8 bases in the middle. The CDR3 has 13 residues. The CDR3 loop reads CASSLDRNTEAFF. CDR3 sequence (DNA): TGTGCCAGCAGCCTGGACAGGAACACTGAAGCTTTCTTT.

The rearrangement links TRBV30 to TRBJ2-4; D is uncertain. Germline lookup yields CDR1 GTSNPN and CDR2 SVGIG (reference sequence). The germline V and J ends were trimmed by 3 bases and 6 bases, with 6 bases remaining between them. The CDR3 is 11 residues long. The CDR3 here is CAWRLGNIQYF. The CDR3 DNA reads TGTGCCTGGAGGCTAGGAAACATTCAGTACTTC.

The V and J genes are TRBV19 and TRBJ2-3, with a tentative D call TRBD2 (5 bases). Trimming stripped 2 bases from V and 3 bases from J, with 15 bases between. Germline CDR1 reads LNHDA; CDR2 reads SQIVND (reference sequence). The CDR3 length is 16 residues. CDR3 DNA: TGTGCCAGTAGTATATTGGGGAGCTGGACGACAGATACGCAGTATTTT. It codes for CASSILGSWTTDTQYF.

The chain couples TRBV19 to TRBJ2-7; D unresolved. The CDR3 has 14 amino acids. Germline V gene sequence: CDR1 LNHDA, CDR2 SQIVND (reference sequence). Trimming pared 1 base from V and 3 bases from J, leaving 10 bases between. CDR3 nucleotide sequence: TGTGCCAGTAGTATAGTTCACCGGTTCTACGAGCAGTACTTC. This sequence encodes CASSIVHRFYEQYF.